These T cell receptor beta chains were read from a single sample in a study of identifying expanded T cells in peripheral blood. Measured with immunoSEQ multiplex PCR; TCRdb has only the in-frame clones, and not every one. The sample holds around 90,000 clones, 88% seen once. The specimen sequenced was blood. The source of these receptors is a person between 18 and 75 years old in good health. The conserved cysteine and the conserved F or W are not part of the CDR3 here. The D gene is left open where the match is weak.

d_call	j_call	v_call	cdr3_aa
-	TRBJ1-3	TRBV27	ASSSLGGTTRPIY
-	TRBJ2-7	TRBV7-8	ASSLGPHRRSYEQY
TRBD1	TRBJ2-7	TRBV28	ASSLPGQGRTTYEQY
-	TRBJ2-5	TRBV5-1	ASSLGQEETQY
TRBD1	TRBJ1-3	TRBV5-1	ASSCEDRGGWCSTIY
TRBD2	TRBJ2-1	TRBV7-2	ASFGLAGPSPSYNEQF
-	TRBJ2-3	TRBV28	ASSPGRELQY
TRBD2	TRBJ2-3	TRBV28	ASTGGAKDTQY
TRBD2	TRBJ2-3	TRBV2	ASQPGTRATDTQY
-	TRBJ1-2	TRBV2	ASSGAGAYGYT
TRBD1	TRBJ2-3	TRBV5-1	ASSPFQGVRTDTQY
-	TRBJ2-5	TRBV6-6	ASSFPGAGEETQY
-	TRBJ2-5	TRBV5-1	ASSPTGSQETQY
-	TRBJ1-2	TRBV5-4	ASTSNREIVGYT
-	TRBJ1-1	TRBV9	ASSVVGSGSLTEAF
TRBD2	TRBJ2-3	TRBV4-2	ASSPGLAGGPGTDTQY
TRBD2	TRBJ2-5	TRBV5-1	ASSFGQGGQETQY
TRBD1	TRBJ2-1	TRBV6-1	ASSELPGQGSNEQF
-	TRBJ2-7	TRBV10-3	AISPKNEQY
TRBD1	TRBJ2-3	TRBV5-6	ASSSMRQGRTDTQY
-	TRBJ2-3	TRBV5-4	ASSTPASTDTQY
-	TRBJ2-3	TRBV9	ASSVGPSPSTDTQY
-	TRBJ2-3	TRBV30	AWSVRRQDTQY
-	TRBJ1-3	TRBV5-6	ASSLSRGPRNTIY
-	TRBJ2-7	TRBV30	AWSVGVYEQY
TRBD1	TRBJ1-6	TRBV12-5	ARGQGVSSPLH
-	TRBJ2-5	TRBV5-1	ASSSGRGQETQY
-	TRBJ1-1	TRBV19	ASSIGDWTEAF
TRBD2	TRBJ2-7	TRBV10-1	ASSEGTSGDEQY
-	TRBJ2-4	TRBV10-1	ASSESIGLAKNIQY
TRBD2	TRBJ2-1	TRBV28	ASSFLTSGRNNEQF
TRBD2	TRBJ2-3	TRBV7-2	ASSFLAGFTDTQY
-	TRBJ1-1	TRBV7-3	ASSATGSTEAF
TRBD1	TRBJ1-1	TRBV28	ASILPGTGGAF
-	TRBJ1-1	TRBV28	ASSSYNGNTEAF
-	TRBJ1-6	TRBV7-2	ASSLEGSSPLH
TRBD2	TRBJ2-2	TRBV5-1	ASSPGLAGGSTGELF
-	TRBJ2-1	TRBV10-1	ASSGGLSGPSWNEQF
-	TRBJ2-3	TRBV2	ASSDSGDTQY
-	TRBJ2-7	TRBV2	ASSEAFSEAISYEQY
TRBD1	TRBJ1-5	TRBV2	ASSYRGPSNQPQH
-	TRBJ2-3	TRBV7-9	ASSSQLAVPY
TRBD2	TRBJ2-1	TRBV19	ASRSSGRGLGQF
TRBD2	TRBJ2-1	TRBV28	AGSRLAEYNEQF
-	TRBJ2-7	TRBV7-6	ASPGEQY
-	TRBJ2-7	TRBV7-2	ASSTSLEQY
-	TRBJ1-4	TRBV18	ASSPPGRGNEKLF
-	TRBJ2-7	TRBV19	ASSTILNYEQY
TRBD1	TRBJ2-7	TRBV6-5	ASRQDRGLSYEQY